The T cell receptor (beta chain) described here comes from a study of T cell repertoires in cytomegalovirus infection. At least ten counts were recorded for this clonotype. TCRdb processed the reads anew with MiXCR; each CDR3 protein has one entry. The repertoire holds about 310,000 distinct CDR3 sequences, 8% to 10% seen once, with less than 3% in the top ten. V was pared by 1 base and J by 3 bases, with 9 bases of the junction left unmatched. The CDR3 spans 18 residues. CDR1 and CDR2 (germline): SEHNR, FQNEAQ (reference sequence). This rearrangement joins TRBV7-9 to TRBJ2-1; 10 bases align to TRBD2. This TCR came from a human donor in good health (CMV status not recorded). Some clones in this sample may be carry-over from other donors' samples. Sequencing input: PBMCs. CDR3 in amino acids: CASSLGLAGSGGYNEQFF. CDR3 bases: TGTGCCAGCAGCTTAGGACTAGCGGGCTCCGGAGGCTACAATGAGCAGTTCTTC.